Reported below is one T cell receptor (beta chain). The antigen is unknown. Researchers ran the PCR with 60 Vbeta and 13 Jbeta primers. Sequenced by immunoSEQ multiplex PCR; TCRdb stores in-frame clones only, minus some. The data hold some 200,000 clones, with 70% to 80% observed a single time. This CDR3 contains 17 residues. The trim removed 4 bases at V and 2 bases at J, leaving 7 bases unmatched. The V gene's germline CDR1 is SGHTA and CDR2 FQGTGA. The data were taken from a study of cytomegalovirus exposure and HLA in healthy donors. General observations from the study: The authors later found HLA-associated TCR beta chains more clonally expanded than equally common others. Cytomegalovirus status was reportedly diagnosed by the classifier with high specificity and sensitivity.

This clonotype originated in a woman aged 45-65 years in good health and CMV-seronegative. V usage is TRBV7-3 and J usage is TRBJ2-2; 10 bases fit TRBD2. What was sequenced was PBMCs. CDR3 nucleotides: TGTGCCAGCAGCTACCAAGCTAGCGGGGGTAACACCGGGGAGCTGTTTTTT. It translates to CASSYQASGGNTGELFF.